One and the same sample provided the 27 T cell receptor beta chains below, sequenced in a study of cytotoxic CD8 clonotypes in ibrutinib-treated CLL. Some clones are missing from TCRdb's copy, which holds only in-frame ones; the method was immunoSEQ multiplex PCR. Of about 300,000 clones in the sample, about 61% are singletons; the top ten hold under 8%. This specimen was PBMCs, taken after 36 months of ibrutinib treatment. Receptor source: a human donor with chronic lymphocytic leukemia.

CDR3 coding DNA: TGTGCCAGTAGTAGACGGACTCGGGACGAGAAAGGCTACACCTTC. Residues: CASSRRTRDEKGYTF. J is TRBJ1-2 and V is TRBV19; D is perhaps TRBD1 (5 bases). This CDR3 spans 15 amino acids. CDR1 is LNHDA, CDR2 SQIVND, per germline (reference sequence). V lost 4 bases, J lost 8 bases, and 20 bases lay in between.

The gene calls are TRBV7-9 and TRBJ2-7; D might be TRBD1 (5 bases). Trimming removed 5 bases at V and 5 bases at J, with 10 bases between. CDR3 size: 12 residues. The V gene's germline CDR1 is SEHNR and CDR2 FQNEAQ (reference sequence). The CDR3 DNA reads TGTGCCAGCAGCCCCCAGGGCCACGAGCAGTACTTC. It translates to CASSPQGHEQYF. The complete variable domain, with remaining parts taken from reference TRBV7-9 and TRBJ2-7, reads DTGVSQNPRHKITKRGQNVTFRCDPISEHNRLYWYRQTLGQGPEFLTYFQNEAQLEKSRLLSDRFSAERPKGSFSTLEIQRTEQGDSAMYLCASSPQGHEQYFGPGTRLTVT.

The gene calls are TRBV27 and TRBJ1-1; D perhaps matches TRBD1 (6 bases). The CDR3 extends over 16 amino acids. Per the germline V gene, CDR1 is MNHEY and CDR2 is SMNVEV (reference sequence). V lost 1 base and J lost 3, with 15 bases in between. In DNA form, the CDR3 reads TGTGCCAGCAGTTTATTGGGCGGGGGCGCGGACACTGAAGCTTTCTTT. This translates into CASSLLGGGADTEAFF.

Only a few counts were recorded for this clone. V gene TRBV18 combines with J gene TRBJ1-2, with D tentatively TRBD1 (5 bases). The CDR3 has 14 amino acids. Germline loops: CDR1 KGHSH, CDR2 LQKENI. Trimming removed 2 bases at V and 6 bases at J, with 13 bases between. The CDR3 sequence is CASSPTGGDHGYTF. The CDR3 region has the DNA TGTGCCAGCTCACCAACGGGGGGTGATCATGGCTACACCTTC.

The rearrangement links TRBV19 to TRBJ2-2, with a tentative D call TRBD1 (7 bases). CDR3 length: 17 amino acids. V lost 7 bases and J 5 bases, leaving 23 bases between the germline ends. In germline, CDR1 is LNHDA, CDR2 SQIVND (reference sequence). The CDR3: CASKGWYGRGETGELFF. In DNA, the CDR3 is TGTGCCAGTAAAGGCTGGTACGGCAGGGGGGAAACCGGGGAGCTGTTTTTT.

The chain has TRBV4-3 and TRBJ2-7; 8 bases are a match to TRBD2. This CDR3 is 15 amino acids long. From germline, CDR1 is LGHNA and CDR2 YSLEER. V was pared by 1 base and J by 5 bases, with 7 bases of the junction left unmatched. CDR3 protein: CASSQGASGYHEQYF. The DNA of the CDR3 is TGCGCCAGCAGCCAAGGGGCTAGCGGGTATCACGAGCAGTACTTC.

The CDR3: CASTPGGDGYTF. CDR3 bases: TGTGCCAGCACTCCCGGGGGCGATGGCTACACCTTC. V gene TRBV7-3 combines with J gene TRBJ1-2; tentatively, D is TRBD1 (6 bases). This CDR3 has 12 amino acids. Trimming stripped 7 bases from V and 6 bases from J, with 12 bases between. In germline, CDR1 is SGHTA, CDR2 FQGTGA.

Here the CDR3 DNA reads TGCGCCAGCAGCTCCCGGACCGGGACATTGATGAACACTGAAGCTTTCTTT. Amino acids: CASSSRTGTLMNTEAFF. The rearrangement links TRBV5-1 to TRBJ1-1; tentative D call: TRBD1 (6 bases). Trimming took 3 bases from V and 0 from J, leaving 18 bases between them. There are 17 residues in the CDR3. The germline gives CDR1 SGHRS, CDR2 YFSETQ. Combining the CDR3 with reference TRBV5-1 and TRBJ1-1 gives the whole variable domain KAGVTQTPRYLIKTRGQQVTLSCSPISGHRSVSWYQQTPGQGLQFLFEYFSETQRNKGNFPGRFSGRQFSNSRSEMNVSTLELGDSALYLCASSSRTGTLMNTEAFFGQGTRLTVV.

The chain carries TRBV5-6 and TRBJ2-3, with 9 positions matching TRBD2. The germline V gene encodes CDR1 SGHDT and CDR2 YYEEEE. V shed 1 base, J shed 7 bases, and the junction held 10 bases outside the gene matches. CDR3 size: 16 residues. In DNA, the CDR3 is TGTGCCAGCAGCTTGTTGGTAGCGGGAGAATTACATACGCAGTATTTT. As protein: CASSLLVAGELHTQYF.

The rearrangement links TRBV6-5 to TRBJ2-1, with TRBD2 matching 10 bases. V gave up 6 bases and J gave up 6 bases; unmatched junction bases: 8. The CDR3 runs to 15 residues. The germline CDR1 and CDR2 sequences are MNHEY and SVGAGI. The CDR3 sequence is CASSWGLASGNEQFF. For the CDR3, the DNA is TGTGCCAGCAGCTGGGGACTAGCGAGTGGCAATGAGCAGTTCTTC.

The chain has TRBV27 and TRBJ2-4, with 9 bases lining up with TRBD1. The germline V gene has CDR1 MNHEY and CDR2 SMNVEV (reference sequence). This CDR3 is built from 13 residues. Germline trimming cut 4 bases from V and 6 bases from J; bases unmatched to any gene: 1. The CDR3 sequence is CASSSGQGNIQYF. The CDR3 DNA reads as TGTGCCAGCAGTTCGGGACAGGGAAACATTCAGTACTTC.

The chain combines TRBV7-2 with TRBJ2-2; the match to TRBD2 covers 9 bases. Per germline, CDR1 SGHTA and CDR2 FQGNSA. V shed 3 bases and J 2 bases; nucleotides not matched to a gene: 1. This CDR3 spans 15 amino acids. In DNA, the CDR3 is TGTGCCAGCAGCTTGGGACTAGCTAACACCGGGGAGCTGTTTTTT. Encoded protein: CASSLGLANTGELFF.

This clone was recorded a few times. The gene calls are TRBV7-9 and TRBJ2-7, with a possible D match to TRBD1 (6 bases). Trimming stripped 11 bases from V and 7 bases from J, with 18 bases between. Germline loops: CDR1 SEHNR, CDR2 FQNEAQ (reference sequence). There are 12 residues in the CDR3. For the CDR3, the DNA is TGTGCCGGCGAAACACAGGGCAGGGAGCAGTACTTC. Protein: CAGETQGREQYF.

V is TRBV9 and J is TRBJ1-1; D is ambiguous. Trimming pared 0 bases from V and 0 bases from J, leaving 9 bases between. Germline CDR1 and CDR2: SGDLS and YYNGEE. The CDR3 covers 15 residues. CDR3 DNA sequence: TGTGCCAGCAGCGTAGGCCCGGGGTTGAACACTGAAGCTTTCTTT. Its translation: CASSVGPGLNTEAFF.

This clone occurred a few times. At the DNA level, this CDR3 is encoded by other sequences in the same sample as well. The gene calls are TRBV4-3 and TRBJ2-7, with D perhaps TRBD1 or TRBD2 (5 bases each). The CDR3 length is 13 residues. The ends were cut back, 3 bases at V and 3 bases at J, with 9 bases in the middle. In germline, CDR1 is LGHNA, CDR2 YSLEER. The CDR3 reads CASSQGPSYEQYF. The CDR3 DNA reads TGCGCCAGCAGCCAGGGACCAAGCTACGAGCAGTACTTC.

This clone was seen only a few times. The DNA of the CDR3 is TGTGCCAGCAGCCTAAATTCACCCCTCCACTTT. It encodes CASSLNSPLHF. V is TRBV2 and J is TRBJ1-6; no firm D call. V was trimmed by 6 bases and J by 7 bases, leaving 4 bases between them. The CDR3 is 11 residues long. CDR1 and CDR2 (germline): SNHLY, FYNNEI.

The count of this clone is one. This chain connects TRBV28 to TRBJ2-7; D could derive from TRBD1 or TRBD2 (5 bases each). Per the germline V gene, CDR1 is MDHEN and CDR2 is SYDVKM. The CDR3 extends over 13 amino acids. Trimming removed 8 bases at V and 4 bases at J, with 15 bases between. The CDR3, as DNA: TGTGCCAGCGGACGGGACCCCCCGTACGAGCAGTACTTC. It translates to CASGRDPPYEQYF.

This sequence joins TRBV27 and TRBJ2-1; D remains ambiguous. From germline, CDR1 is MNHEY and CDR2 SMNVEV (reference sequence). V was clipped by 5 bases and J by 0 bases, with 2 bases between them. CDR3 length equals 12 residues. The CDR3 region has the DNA TGTGCCAGCAGTGACTCCTACAATGAGCAGTTCTTC. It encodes CASSDSYNEQFF.

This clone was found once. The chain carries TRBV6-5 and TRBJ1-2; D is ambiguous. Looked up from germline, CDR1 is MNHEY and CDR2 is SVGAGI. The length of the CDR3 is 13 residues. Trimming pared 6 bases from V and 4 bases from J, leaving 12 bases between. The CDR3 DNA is TGTGCCAGCAGCCCTCATTGGGGCTATGGCTACACCTTC. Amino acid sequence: CASSPHWGYGYTF.

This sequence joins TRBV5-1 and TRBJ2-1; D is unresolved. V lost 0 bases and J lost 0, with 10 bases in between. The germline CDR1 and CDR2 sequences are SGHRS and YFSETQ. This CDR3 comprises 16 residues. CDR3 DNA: TGCGCCAGCAGCTTGGGTGGACGTAACTCCTACAATGAGCAGTTCTTC. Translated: CASSLGGRNSYNEQFF.

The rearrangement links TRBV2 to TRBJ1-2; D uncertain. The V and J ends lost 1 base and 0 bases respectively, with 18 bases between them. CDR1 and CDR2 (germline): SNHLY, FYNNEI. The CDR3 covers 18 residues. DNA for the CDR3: TGTGCCAGCAGTGAAGGTTTATTCGGGGAGGAAGCTAACTATGGCTACACCTTC. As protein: CASSEGLFGEEANYGYTF. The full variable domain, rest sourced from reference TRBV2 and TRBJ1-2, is EPEVTQTPSHQVTQMGQEVILRCVPISNHLYFYWYRQILGQKVEFLVSFYNNEISEKSEIFDDQFSVERPDGSNFTLKIRSTKLEDSAMYFCASSEGLFGEEANYGYTFGSGTRLTVV.

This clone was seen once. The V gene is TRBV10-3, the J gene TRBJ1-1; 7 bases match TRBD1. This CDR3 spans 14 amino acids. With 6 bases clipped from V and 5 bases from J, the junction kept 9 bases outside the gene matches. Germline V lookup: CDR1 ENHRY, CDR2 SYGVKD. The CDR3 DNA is TGTGCCATCAGGACCGAGGCAGGGGGGACTGAAGCTTTCTTT. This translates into CAIRTEAGGTEAFF.

The CDR3 nucleotides read TGTGCCAGCAGGCTGATAGCGGGAGGGGAAGAGACCCAGTACTTC. Its protein is CASRLIAGGEETQYF. The chain is built from TRBV27 and TRBJ2-5; TRBD2 agrees at 11 bases. Germline CDR1 and CDR2: MNHEY and SMNVEV (reference sequence). There are 15 residues in the CDR3. Unmatched junction bases numbered 6, after V lost 6 bases and J lost 3 bases.

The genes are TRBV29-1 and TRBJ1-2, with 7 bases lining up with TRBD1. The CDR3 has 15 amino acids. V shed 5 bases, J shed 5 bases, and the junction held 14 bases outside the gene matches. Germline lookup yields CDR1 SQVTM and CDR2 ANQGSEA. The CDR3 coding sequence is TGCAGCGTTCTGACAGGGTGGCAGGCAGGGTATGGCTACACCTTC. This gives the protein CSVLTGWQAGYGYTF.

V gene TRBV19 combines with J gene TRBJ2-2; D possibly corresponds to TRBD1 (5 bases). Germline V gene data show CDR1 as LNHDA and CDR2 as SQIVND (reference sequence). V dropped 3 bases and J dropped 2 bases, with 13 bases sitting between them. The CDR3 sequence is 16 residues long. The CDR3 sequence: CASSINRPINTGELFF. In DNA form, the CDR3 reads TGTGCCAGTAGTATCAACAGGCCTATTAACACCGGGGAGCTGTTTTTT. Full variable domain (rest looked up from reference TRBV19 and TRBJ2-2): DGGITQSPKYLFRKEGQNVTLSCEQNLNHDAMYWYRQDPGQGLRLIYYSQIVNDFQKGDIAEGYSVSREKKESFPLTVTSAQKNPTAFYLCASSINRPINTGELFFGEGSRLTVL.

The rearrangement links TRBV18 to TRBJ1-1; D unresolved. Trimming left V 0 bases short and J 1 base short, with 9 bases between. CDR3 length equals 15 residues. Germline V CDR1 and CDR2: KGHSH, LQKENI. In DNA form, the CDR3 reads TGTGCCAGCTCACCACCGGCCAATGGGAACACTGAAGCTTTCTTT. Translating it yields CASSPPANGNTEAFF.

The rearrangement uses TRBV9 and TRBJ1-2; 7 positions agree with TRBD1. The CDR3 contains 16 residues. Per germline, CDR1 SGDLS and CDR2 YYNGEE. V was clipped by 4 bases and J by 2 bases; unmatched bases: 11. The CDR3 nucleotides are TGTGCCAGCAGCATTAATCCAGGGGGTCACAACTATGGCTACACCTTC. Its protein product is CASSINPGGHNYGYTF.